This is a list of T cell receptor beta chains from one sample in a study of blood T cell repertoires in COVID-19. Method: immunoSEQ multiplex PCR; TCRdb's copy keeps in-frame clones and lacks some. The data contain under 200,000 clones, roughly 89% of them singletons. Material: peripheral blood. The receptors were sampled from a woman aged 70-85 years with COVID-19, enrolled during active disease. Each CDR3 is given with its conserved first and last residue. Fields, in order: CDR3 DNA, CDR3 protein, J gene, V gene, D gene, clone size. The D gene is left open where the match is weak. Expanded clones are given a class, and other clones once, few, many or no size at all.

TGTGCCAGCAGTCACCCCCGGGACAGATTCTCTGGAAACACCATATATTTT	CASSHPRDRFSGNTIYF	TRBJ1-3	TRBV2	TRBD1	NA
TGTGCCAGTAGCACCGGACTAGCGGCTAGCACAGATACGCAGTATTTT	CASSTGLAASTDTQYF	TRBJ2-3	TRBV19	TRBD2	NA
TGCGCCAGCAGCTTGGGTACAGGGGGCAATGGCTACACCTTC	CASSLGTGGNGYTF	TRBJ1-2	TRBV5-1	TRBD1	NA
TGTGCCACCAGTGACTCCACAGGGGGCGCAGGGGAAAAACTGTTTTTT	CATSDSTGGAGEKLFF	TRBJ1-4	TRBV24-1	TRBD1	NA
TGCGCCAGCAGGGTAGACCCAGGGATGACCTATGGCTACACCTTC	CASRVDPGMTYGYTF	TRBJ1-2	TRBV5-1	NA	NA
TGTGCCTGGAGTGGGACAGGGGCAAATCAGCCCCAGCATTTT	CAWSGTGANQPQHF	TRBJ1-5	TRBV30	TRBD1	NA
TGTGCCAGCAGCTTAGCAGTGGCGGGGGGCAACCAAGAGACCCAGTACTTC	CASSLAVAGGNQETQYF	TRBJ2-5	TRBV5-8	TRBD2	NA
TGTGCCAGCAGTGAGACAGGGGCCTCTGGAAACACCATATATTTT	CASSETGASGNTIYF	TRBJ1-3	TRBV6-1	TRBD1	NA
TGTGCCAGCAGTGGGAGGGGCAGGGGGGGCAATCAGCCCCAGCATTTT	CASSGRGRGGNQPQHF	TRBJ1-5	TRBV6-1	TRBD1	NA
TGTGCCAGTAGCCGTTTTAATGAAGCTTTCTTT	CASSRFNEAFF	TRBJ1-1	TRBV19	NA	NA
TGTGCCAGCAGCTGGGCCACCGGGACTGCAGCTACCGAGCAGTACTTC	CASSWATGTAATEQYF	TRBJ2-7	TRBV7-9	NA	once
TGTGCCAGCAGGGGCCAAAAAATAACTGAAGCTTTCTTT	CASRGQKITEAFF	TRBJ1-1	TRBV7-9	NA	NA
TGTGCCAGCAGTTACCCCCCGGGGTTCGAGAGTTCACCCCTCCACTTT	CASSYPPGFESSPLHF	TRBJ1-6	TRBV6-6	NA	NA
TGCGCCAGCAGCCCAGGGGCGTCAGGGTTTTTCAATGAGCAGTTCTTC	CASSPGASGFFNEQFF	TRBJ2-1	TRBV5-1	NA	NA
TGCAGCGTCGCGGGCAGAGCAGTCACAGATACGCAGTATTTT	CSVAGRAVTDTQYF	TRBJ2-3	TRBV29-1	NA	NA
TGTGCCAGCAGCGCCGGGGGGGCTGGCACCGGGGAGCTGTTTTTT	CASSAGGAGTGELFF	TRBJ2-2	TRBV3-1/TRBV3-2	TRBD2	NA
TGTGCCACCAGTCGGTTCGGTGATCAGCCCCAGCATTTT	CATSRFGDQPQHF	TRBJ1-5	TRBV24-1	NA	few